The 19 T cell receptor beta chains in this list originate from one sample, sequenced in a study of T cells after yellow fever vaccination. A single record per CDR3 protein comes from TCRdb applying MiXCR to the 5' RACE reads. The sample lists 150,000 to 200,000 distinct CDR3 sequences; approximately 6.2% were seen once. This sample comprised CD4+ T cells sorted from PBMCs, obtained on the day of the first yellow fever vaccination. The receptors originated from a man aged 18 to 35 who received the YFV17D yellow fever vaccine.

This clonotype was seen at least ten times. This chain links TRBV10-3 with TRBJ2-2; D is unclear. From germline, CDR1 is ENHRY and CDR2 SYGVKD. The V end lost 2 bases, the J end lost 1 base, and 2 bases lay between the germline ends. There are 13 residues in the CDR3. CDR3 sequence reads: CAISELNTGELFF. In nucleotides, the CDR3 is TGTGCCATCAGTGAGCTGAACACCGGGGAGCTGTTTTTT.

This clonotype was observed a handful of times. J is TRBJ1-1 and V is TRBV7-2; D ambiguous. Germline V CDR1 and CDR2: SGHTA, FQGNSA. This CDR3 region has 14 residues. V lost 4 bases and J 3 bases, leaving 12 bases between the germline ends. The chain's CDR3 is CASSSRWGYTEAFF. The CDR3 DNA follows: TGTGCCAGCAGCTCCAGATGGGGATACACTGAAGCTTTCTTT.

The J gene is TRBJ1-3, the V gene TRBV11-2; D is uncertain. CDR3 size: 15 residues. Trimming took 3 bases from V and 4 from J, leaving 13 bases between them. Germline CDR1 is SGHAT and CDR2 is FQNNGV. The CDR3 coding sequence is TGTGCCAGCAGCTTTGATCCGGGTCTAGGAAACACCATATATTTT. Translated: CASSFDPGLGNTIYF.

The chain is built from TRBV6-6 and TRBJ1-1; maybe TRBD1 (5 bases). This CDR3 region has 11 residues. V was pared by 8 bases and J by 5 bases, with 9 bases between. Germline CDR1 is MNHNY and CDR2 is SVGAGI (reference sequence). Written as DNA, the CDR3 is TGTGCCAGCCTCAGGGTTACTGAAGCTTTCTTT. Translation: CASLRVTEAFF.

The chain has TRBV5-1 and TRBJ2-5, with 9 bases identical to TRBD2. The CDR3 spans 17 residues. V lost 3 bases and J lost 3; bases outside the gene matches: 12. The germline CDR1 and CDR2 sequences are SGHRS and YFSETQ. CDR3: CASSSGVGGGAEETQYF. CDR3 coding DNA: TGCGCCAGCAGCTCCGGAGTGGGCGGGGGGGCCGAAGAGACCCAGTACTTC.

This clonotype was detected many times. CDR3 nucleotide sequence: TGTGCCAGCAGTGACAGGGGGCGCGAAAGAGATACGCAGTATTTT. Its translation: CASSDRGRERDTQYF. The chain joins TRBV25-1 to TRBJ2-3, with 8 nucleotides matching TRBD1. The CDR3 extends over 15 amino acids. The germline V gene has CDR1 MGHDK and CDR2 SYGVNS. V was clipped by 3 bases and J by 5 bases; unmatched bases: 7.

This clonotype was seen a few times. CDR3 residues: CASSSGAYGYTF. In nucleotides, the CDR3 is TGTGCCAGCAGTTCAGGGGCCTATGGCTACACCTTC. The rearrangement links TRBV12-3 or TRBV12-4 to TRBJ1-2, with a possible D match to TRBD1 (6 bases). The CDR3 length is 12 residues. V was cut by 4 bases and J by 4 bases, with 7 bases left in between.

This clonotype was seen at least ten times. The J gene is TRBJ1-4, the V gene TRBV2, with D unresolved. The CDR3 contains 13 residues. Germline assignment: CDR1 SNHLY and CDR2 FYNNEI. V dropped 7 bases and J dropped 7 bases, with 13 bases sitting between them. The CDR3 protein is CASTPGTIEKLFF. The CDR3 DNA reads as TGTGCCAGCACCCCAGGAACAATTGAAAAACTGTTTTTT. Complete variable domain (other parts from reference TRBV2 and TRBJ1-4): EPEVTQTPSHQVTQMGQEVILRCVPISNHLYFYWYRQILGQKVEFLVSFYNNEISEKSEIFDDQFSVERPDGSNFTLKIRSTKLEDSAMYFCASTPGTIEKLFFGSGTQLSVL.

About this clonotype itself: It may be a read error: a sequence one base away is much more abundant. J is TRBJ2-7 and V is TRBV5-6, with TRBD1 matching 9 bases. The germline CDR1 and CDR2 sequences are SGHDT and YYEEEE. CDR3 size: 15 residues. The CDR3 spells CSSSPTGTGFYEQYF. CDR3 DNA: TGTTCCAGCAGCCCTACCGGGACAGGGTTTTACGAGCAGTACTTC. The full variable domain, rest sourced from reference TRBV5-6 and TRBJ2-7, is DAGVTQSPTHLIKTRGQQVTLRCSPKSGHDTVSWYQQALGQGPQFIFQYYEEEERQRGNFPDRFSGHQFPNYSSELNVNALLLGDSALYLCSSSPTGTGFYEQYFGPGTRLTVT.

This clonotype came up many times. The chain carries TRBV6-5 and TRBJ2-7, with D possibly matching TRBD1 (6 bases). V shed 6 bases and J shed 0 bases, with 12 bases lying between them. This CDR3 contains 14 residues. Germline CDR1 MNHEY, CDR2 SVGAGI. CDR3 bases: TGTGCCAGCAGACCCAGGGGTGGCTCCTACGAGCAGTACGTC. It yields the protein CASRPRGGSYEQYV.

The CDR3 sequence is CASSPPGGNYGYTF. For the CDR3, the DNA is TGTGCCAGCAGCCCACCTGGGGGTAACTATGGCTACACCTTC. The V call is TRBV7-2, the J call TRBJ1-2, with D possibly being TRBD1 (5 bases). Germline loops: CDR1 SGHTA, CDR2 FQGNSA. The CDR3 is 14 amino acids. V gave up 5 bases and J gave up 1 base, with 11 bases separating them. Filled out from reference TRBV7-2 and TRBJ1-2, the complete variable domain reads GAGVSQSPSNKVTEKGKDVELRCDPISGHTALYWYRQSLGQGLEFLIYFQGNSAPDKSGLPSDRFSAERTGGSVSTLTIQRTQQEDSAVYLCASSPPGGNYGYTFGSGTRLTVV.

This clonotype was observed at least ten times. The gene calls are TRBV11-1 and TRBJ2-2; the D is unclear. This CDR3 has 15 residues. The V gene lost 6 bases and the J gene lost 2 bases, with 13 bases spanning the gap. The germline V gene has CDR1 SGHAT and CDR2 FQDESV (reference sequence). As DNA, the CDR3 is TGTGCCAGCAGTTCCGGGTCCCTCAACACCGGGGAGCTGTTTTTT. It is translated as CASSSGSLNTGELFF. Filled out from reference TRBV11-1 and TRBJ2-2, the complete variable domain reads EAEVAQSPRYKITEKSQAVAFWCDPISGHATLYWYRQILGQGPELLVQFQDESVVDDSQLPKDRFSAERLKGVDSTLKIQPAELGDSAMYLCASSSGSLNTGELFFGEGSRLTVL.

This clonotype was detected ten times or more. The rearrangement links TRBV5-1 to TRBJ2-1; 8 nucleotides align to TRBD2. This CDR3 is 14 amino acids long. The germline V gene has CDR1 SGHRS and CDR2 YFSETQ. With V trimmed by 4 bases and J by 5 bases, 5 bases remained unmatched. The CDR3 DNA follows: TGCGCCAGCAGCCCGAGCGGGAGCAACAATGAGCAGTTCTTC. As protein: CASSPSGSNNEQFF. Full variable domain (missing parts from reference TRBV5-1 and TRBJ2-1): KAGVTQTPRYLIKTRGQQVTLSCSPISGHRSVSWYQQTPGQGLQFLFEYFSETQRNKGNFPGRFSGRQFSNSRSEMNVSTLELGDSALYLCASSPSGSNNEQFFGPGTRLTVL.

This clonotype was observed many times. The chain joins TRBV9 to TRBJ1-2; 11 bases align to TRBD1. The length of the CDR3 is 14 residues. J lost 8 bases, V lost 4 bases, and 7 bases had no gene match. Looked up from germline, CDR1 is SGDLS and CDR2 is YYNGEE. The CDR3 loop reads CASSTRTGGEGYTF. The CDR3 coding sequence is TGTGCCAGCAGCACCCGGACAGGGGGCGAAGGCTACACCTTC. Together with reference TRBV9 and TRBJ1-2, the CDR3 gives the full variable domain: DSGVTQTPKHLITATGQRVTLRCSPRSGDLSVYWYQQSLDQGLQFLIQYYNGEERAKGNILERFSAQQFPDLHSELNLSSLELGDSALYFCASSTRTGGEGYTFGSGTRLTVV.

This clonotype was seen only a few times. The rearrangement links TRBV7-2 to TRBJ1-5, with 7 nucleotides matching TRBD1. CDR1 is SGHTA and CDR2 is FQGNSA in the germline V gene. This CDR3 spans 13 amino acids. The J segment lost 6 bases and the V segment lost 4 bases, leaving 3 bases of the junction unmatched. The CDR3 loop is CASSSRGGQPQHF. The CDR3 DNA reads as TGTGCCAGCAGCTCCAGGGGGGGTCAGCCCCAGCATTTT.

This clonotype was observed at least ten times. The CDR3 nucleotides are TGTGCCAGCACCCGGGACAGGGGCTCCTACGAGCAGTACTTC. Translated, it gives CASTRDRGSYEQYF. The V call is TRBV7-8, the J call TRBJ2-7; 10 bases align to TRBD1. V lost 7 bases to trimming and J lost 0 bases; unmatched junction nucleotides: 3. This CDR3 region has 14 residues. The germline V gene encodes CDR1 SGHVS and CDR2 FQNEAQ.

This clonotype was picked up a small number of times. V gene TRBV6-1 combines with J gene TRBJ2-6; D is uncertain. Germline assignment: CDR1 MNHNS and CDR2 SASEGT. V lost 5 bases to trimming and J lost 0 bases, with 11 bases between them. The CDR3 has 16 residues. The CDR3 bases are TGTGCCAGCAGTAGGCAGTCCGACTCTGGGGCCAACGTCCTGACTTTC. Amino acids: CASSRQSDSGANVLTF.

This clonotype was recorded many times. The chain recombines TRBV12-3 or TRBV12-4 with TRBJ2-3; no clear D. Trimming shortened V by 0 bases and J by 8 bases, and 9 bases separated the two germline ends. This CDR3 comprises 13 residues. The CDR3 coding sequence is TGTGCCAGCAGTTTAGCCCCGTACGGTACGCAGTATTTT. Protein sequence: CASSLAPYGTQYF.

In its sample, this clonotype was seen many times. The chain uses TRBV20-1 and TRBJ2-1; maybe TRBD2 (6 bases). The CDR3 totals 11 residues. Germline values: CDR1 DFQATT, CDR2 SNEGSKA (reference sequence). The ends were cut back, 8 bases at V and 8 bases at J, with 13 bases in the middle. As DNA, the CDR3 is TGCAGTTTCGGAGGGAGGCATGAGCAGTTCTTC. Translating gives CSFGGRHEQFF.